This paragraph reports one TCR beta chain. The data stem from a study of shared clonotypes between healthy human individuals. Some clones are missing from TCRdb's copy, which holds only in-frame ones; the method was immunoSEQ multiplex PCR. Of over a million clones in the sample, around 97% were seen once. CDR3 length: 15 residues. With 5 bases clipped from V and 3 bases from J, the junction kept 6 bases outside the gene matches. Germline values: CDR1 SGHTA, CDR2 FQGNSA. Specimen: naive CD4+ T cells sorted from blood. This sample's subset: CD45RA+ positively selected. The sequence was collected from a man aged 30 to 45 in good health. V gene TRBV7-2 combines with J gene TRBJ2-7; 11 bases line up with TRBD2. The CDR3 DNA reads TGTGCCAGCAGCCTCGTAGCGGGAGGGAACTACGAGCAGTACTTC. Translating it yields CASSLVAGGNYEQYF.